This T cell receptor beta chain was observed in a study of cytomegalovirus exposure and HLA in healthy donors (dated by TCRdb to about 2017). Context from the whole study: In an earlier analysis of 450 to 750 of the donors, 276 Gb of sequence data and 117 million unique TCR beta sequences from about 179 million T cells were reported. Approximately 300 gigabases of sequencing data and 91 million or so unique TCR sequences made up an early release that covered about 640 HLA-typed donors. Of the roughly 420 genotyped donors, less than 90% were placed in the genetic ancestry cluster associated with self-reported Caucasian donors. The study aimed to test whether signatures of past pathogen exposure could be identified by cataloging public T cell receptors. The T cell repertoires of several hundred subjects were profiled by immunosequencing and related to cytomegalovirus serostatus. Along with the roughly 670-subject first cohort, a separate validation cohort of over a hundred different subjects was used. To predict cytomegalovirus infection status, the study combined high-throughput TCR immunosequencing, statistical association of individual TCRs with disease status, and machine learning. To study patterns of TCR occurrence, a later analysis re-analyzed previously published TCR beta repertoires from 700 or so donors and added high-resolution HLA genotyping. Rather than drawing on any new phenotypic data, the later analysis identified candidate immune exposures from TCR beta sequences and the way those sequences occurred across donors. An earlier analysis of 587 of the donors used high-throughput TCR beta sequencing to judge whether each TCR beta V gene segment behaved as functional or pseudogenic. Donor age, sex, ethnicity and CMV serostatus were compiled alongside the repertoire data. A later genetic analysis used genome-wide SNP genotypes for about 60% of the roughly 670 donors, treating that subset as a discovery cohort. Every discovery cohort repertoire had been produced on one sequencing platform. Both class I and class II loci were covered by HLA typing, at four-digit resolution. The number of donors typed differed by locus, with roughly 620-640 for A, B, C, DRB1 and DQB1, roughly 520 for DQA1, approximately 570 for DPA1, and around 460 for DPB1. Four or five DR-DQ haplotypes were handled as single units for association and clustering, since linkage in the cohort was strong. Across about 370 genotyped donors of the cohort, an average of about 250,000 unique TCR beta nucleotide sequences per donor were sequenced, and roughly a sixth of those sequences were non-productive. Points the paper makes about the study in general: Some IMGT-functional V segments, including TRBV6-2 and TRBV6-3, could not be distinguished by the 87-base-pair reads and were therefore excluded. A later genetic analysis reported fewer N-insertions in productive TCRs among donors in an Asian-associated ancestry cluster than the approximately 670-donor mean. Correlated functional status among segregating V segments might reflect linkage disequilibrium, but an unknown experimental factor could not be ruled out. The classifier was reported to diagnose cytomegalovirus status with high specificity and sensitivity in both the original cohort and the validation cohort. While some public TCRs were present in many individuals, most TCR sequences turned up only very rarely across donors. According to a later analysis, TCR association rates differed among HLA loci, with DRB1 alleles showing the most associated TCRs and HLA-C alleles showing the fewest. The earlier analysis of approximately 560 of the donors excluded fewer than 20 rarely observed V segments, including chromosome 9 orphons, because counts were too low. Because HLA typing was unavailable for some donors at each locus, only the typed subset was used in association tests. The sequencing pipeline was judged likely to have produced a cluster of highly shared sequence variants as a technical artifact. When HLA alleles, especially DR and DQ, strongly co-occurred, TCR associations were difficult to assign to individual alleles. A later analysis found that most CMV-associated TCR beta chains appeared HLA-restricted, with HLA associations seemingly driven largely by CMV exposure. Only TCR beta chains were sequenced in this cohort, and the absence of alpha or paired-chain data limited detectable features. In an earlier analysis of around 500 of the donors, most TCR beta V segments appeared in productive rearrangements about 90% or about 30% of the time, broadly matching IMGT annotations. A later analysis reported that several top co-occurrence clusters appeared linked to parvovirus B19, influenza, CMV and Epstein-Barr virus. Presence/absence analyses assumed roughly uniform sequencing depth across donors, an assumption that may not hold. A further reported finding was that TCR beta sequences accurately predicted the HLA-A and HLA-B alleles for most subjects in the first cohort. Specific HLA alleles were associated with some 15,000 TCR beta sequences at a false discovery rate of 0.05 in a later analysis. Compared with equally common non-associated chains, HLA-associated TCR beta chains in a later analysis were more clonally expanded and had lower generation probabilities. An association between a missense DCLRE1C variant and V-gene and J-gene trimming of TCR beta chains was found in a later genetic analysis and replicated in an independent cohort. The only immune exposure information available for the cohort was CMV serostatus. In vitro tests confirmed that a few of the cytomegalovirus-associated TCR beta chains recognize cytomegalovirus antigens. The study gave a list of about 160 TCR beta chains associated with cytomegalovirus. The authors suggested that the approach could potentially be generalized to other disease states and immunological phenotypes.

Spanning cysteine to phenylalanine, the CDR3 consists of 12 amino acids. The entry retains the CDR3 DNA only, 36 bases that are in frame from base 1. CDR1 SNHLY and CDR2 FYNNEI are derived from the germline V gene. The V end loses 8 bases and the J end loses 7 bases, and a stretch of 12 bases separates them. In total, 630 or so healthy bone marrow donors made up the cohort. Cohort members were all nominally healthy when sampled, although unrecorded immune exposures were likely present. The donor tested CMV seropositive and was one of the 289 seropositive cohort members. Each donor provided a peripheral blood sample, and peripheral blood mononuclear cells were used for TCR beta sequencing. The Qiagen DNeasy Blood Extraction Kit was used to extract genomic DNA from the blood cell samples. Library creation used the immunoSEQ multiplex PCR assay. For the multiplex PCR, a mixture combining 60 forward primers for TCR Vbeta segments and 13 reverse primers for TCR Jbeta segments was used. Amplification of the CDR3 region of rearranged TCR beta genes was performed with a multiplex PCR assay on genomic DNA. The Illumina HiSeq System was used to sequence the amplified TCR beta libraries as 87-base-pair reads. The authors' analysis ran thus. A later analysis tallied 70 million to 100 million unique TCR beta chains across the 666 repertoires, and around 9.9 million of those chains were shared by two or more donors. To remove PCR and sequencing errors, raw reads were error-corrected and collapsed into unique sequences using a nearest-neighbor algorithm that merged closely related sequences. Alignment of CDR3 sequences to IMGT reference sequences was used to assign V, D and J gene segments. For a sequence to be retained, a match of at least six nucleotides to both a V gene segment and a J gene segment was required. Rearrangements were called productive when the CDR3 lacked stop codons and stayed in frame with V and J; all others were non-productive. CDR3 was defined by IMGT convention, running from the second conserved V-encoded cysteine to the conserved J-encoded phenylalanine. In an earlier analysis of just under 600 of the donors, sequences lacking an unambiguous match to a single V gene segment were excluded. An earlier analysis of fewer than 650 of the donors classified V segments as functional when productive rearrangements were above 56.7% and as segregating when the standard deviation between donors was above 5%. A statistical classification framework was built to diagnose cytomegalovirus status from the catalog of TCR beta chain sequences. V and J gene assignment, in a later analysis, came from comparing TCR nucleotide sequences with IMGT/GENE-DB human TR gene sequences. In a later analysis, CDR3 sequences and most-parsimonious VDJ recombination scenarios were assigned using the TCRdist pipeline. A later analysis defined each TCR beta chain by its CDR3 amino acid sequence plus V-gene family, and excluded reads lacking a unique V-gene family. In a later analysis, around 600 highly shared, low-generation-probability nucleotide sequences were removed to address suspected cross-contamination and a sequencing artifact. In a later analysis, a clonal expansion index for each public chain was calculated from normalized within-repertoire ranks of inferred template counts. In a later analysis, generation probabilities were computed using a VDJ recombination model fitted to out-of-frame rearrangements, and the results were checked against IGoR. Hypergeometric tests were used in a later analysis to score TCR-TCR, TCR-HLA and TCR-CMV co-occurrence, with a repertoire-size bias correction applied to the TCR pairs. In a later analysis, false discovery rates were estimated by permuting HLA or CMV assignments 20 times. In a later analysis, co-occurring TCRs were grouped with DBSCAN, and TCRdist sequence similarity was added when clustering was performed within HLA-allele-positive subsets. Repertoires with fewer than 30,000 or more than 120,000 public chains, plus five repertoires with anomalous nucleotide sharing, were excluded from co-occurrence clustering. The clones in this table, taken by TCRdb from immuneACCESS, are in-frame only. Not every clone is retained; where verified, under half of the shortfall comes from an unresolved V gene, and the cause of the rest is unknown. The V and J calls and the clone size are those of that table, but D and trimming were determined from the DNA. This sample has 90,000 to 150,000 clones in its table, and 60% to 85% of those were observed once. The ten biggest clones cover 3% to 4% of the sample.

As regards this clone: Its antigen target is currently unknown. Nothing much larger sits one base from this clone, and base qualities are not available.

The TCR originated in a woman aged 25-40 years in good health and CMV-seropositive. The specimen sequenced was PBMCs. In this chain, TRBV2 is recombined with TRBJ2-1, with a tentative D gene TRBD1 over 6 matching bases. The sequence in DNA is TGTGCCAGCGGTATTCAGGGGAATGAGCAGTTCTTC. Protein translation: CASGIQGNEQFF.